What follows are 30 T cell receptor beta chains derived from one specimen sequenced in a study of blood T cell repertoires in COVID-19. Generated by immunoSEQ multiplex PCR, the TCRdb table keeps only in-frame clones and is missing some. The data show over 200,000 clones, roughly 90% seen once. Sequencing was performed on PBMCs or T cells enriched from blood (not recorded which). Source of these receptors: a man between 18 and 29 years old with acute COVID-19.

The chain carries TRBV6-5 and TRBJ1-3; TRBD1 aligns across 9 bases. Germline V CDR1 and CDR2: MNHEY, SVGAGI. V dropped 2 bases and J dropped 8; count of bases not matched to a gene: 7. The CDR3 is 15 amino acids. In nucleotides, the CDR3 is TGTGCCAGCAGTTACAGGGACAGGGTTAGAGACACCATATATTTT. This translates into CASSYRDRVRDTIYF.

The genes are TRBV7-8 and TRBJ2-1; 8 positions match TRBD2. V lost 2 bases and J lost 5; bases outside the gene matches: 8. Germline lookup yields CDR1 SGHVS and CDR2 FQNEAQ. There are 16 residues in the CDR3. CDR3 in DNA: TGTGCCAGCAGCTTAATTCCGGGACTAGAGAACAATGAGCAGTTCTTC. It translates to CASSLIPGLENNEQFF. The variable domain in full, with the rest retrieved from reference TRBV7-8 and TRBJ2-1, is GAGVSQSPRYKVAKRGQDVALRCDPISGHVSLFWYQQALGQGPEFLTYFQNEAQLDKSGLPSDRFFAERPEGSVSTLKIQRTQQEDSAVYLCASSLIPGLENNEQFFGPGTRLTVL.

The genes are TRBV5-1 and TRBJ2-2; the D is unclear. The CDR3 extends over 12 amino acids. The germline V and J ends were trimmed by 4 bases and 9 bases, with 10 bases remaining between them. Germline values: CDR1 SGHRS, CDR2 YFSETQ. CDR3 DNA: TGCGCCAGCAGCGCATTTGGCTGGGAGCTGTTTTTT. It is translated as CASSAFGWELFF.

The chain has TRBV5-4 and TRBJ2-1, with 7 bases fitting TRBD2. CDR1 and CDR2 from the germline V gene are SGHNT and YYREEE (reference sequence). V gave up 4 bases and J gave up 3 bases; unmatched junction bases: 10. The CDR3 is 16 amino acids. The CDR3 nucleotides read TGTGCCAGCAGCCCGGGGGGTAGCGGCAACTACAATGAGCAGTTCTTC. Its translation: CASSPGGSGNYNEQFF. Full variable domain (rest looked up from reference TRBV5-4 and TRBJ2-1): ETGVTQSPTHLIKTRGQQVTLRCSSQSGHNTVSWYQQALGQGPQFIFQYYREEENGRGNFPPRFSGLQFPNYSSELNVNALELDDSALYLCASSPGGSGNYNEQFFGPGTRLTVL.

The chain joins TRBV4-1 to TRBJ1-2; no reliable D call. Germline CDR1 is MGHRA and CDR2 is YSYEKL. V lost 2 bases to trimming and J lost 6 bases, with 13 bases between them. There are 14 residues in the CDR3. CDR3 amino acids: CASSQISDSHGYTF. CDR3 sequence (DNA): TGCGCCAGCAGCCAAATTTCGGACTCCCATGGCTACACCTTC.

This clone has just a few counts. The CDR3 DNA is TGTGCCAGCAGTGAAAGTAAGAGGGACACTGAAGCTTTCTTT. This sequence encodes CASSESKRDTEAFF. This sequence joins TRBV2 and TRBJ1-1; D call uncertain. The CDR3 runs 14 residues. Germline assignment: CDR1 SNHLY and CDR2 FYNNEI. Trimming pared 2 bases from V and 3 bases from J, leaving 10 bases between.

This chain connects TRBV28 to TRBJ1-5, with D possibly TRBD1 on 6 matching bases. The CDR3 runs to 17 residues. From germline, CDR1 is MDHEN and CDR2 SYDVKM. Trimming removed 4 bases at V and 3 bases at J, with 19 bases between. CDR3 residues: CASSSTLLGADNQPQHF. The CDR3 DNA follows: TGTGCCAGCAGTTCCACCCTTTTGGGGGCGGACAATCAGCCCCAGCATTTT.

The sample holds one count of this clone. The chain uses TRBV6-5 and TRBJ1-5, with TRBD1 matching over 10 bases. The CDR3 has 16 amino acids. Germline V CDR1 and CDR2: MNHEY, SVGAGI. V shed 4 bases and J 1 base; nucleotides not matched to a gene: 4. The DNA for the CDR3 is TGTGCCAGCAGTTCGCGACAGGGGGCCAGCAATCAGCCCCAGCATTTT. It encodes CASSSRQGASNQPQHF.

The chain has TRBV2 and TRBJ1-4; weak D call: TRBD1 (6 bases). Germline loops: CDR1 SNHLY, CDR2 FYNNEI. Trimming left V 7 bases short and J 2 bases short, with 11 bases between. This CDR3 spans 14 amino acids. The CDR3 region has the DNA TGTGCCAGCACCGGGACACTTACTAATGAAAAACTGTTTTTT. Residues: CASTGTLTNEKLFF.

The chain employs TRBV19 and TRBJ2-1, with a tentative D call TRBD2 (5 bases). The CDR3 has 17 residues. V lost 0 bases to trimming and J lost 4 bases, with 16 bases between them. CDR1 LNHDA and CDR2 SQIVND come from the germline V gene (reference sequence). The chain's CDR3 is CASSIEAGKTSYNEQFF. The CDR3 DNA reads as TGTGCCAGTAGTATAGAGGCGGGTAAGACTTCGTACAATGAGCAGTTCTTC.

CDR3 protein: CASSPGVTAGNEQFF. DNA for the CDR3: TGCGCCAGCAGCCCGGGCGTAACCGCGGGCAATGAGCAGTTCTTC. The V call is TRBV10-1, the J call TRBJ2-1; TRBD2 is a possible D gene (5 bases). Trimming left V 6 bases short and J 6 bases short, with 18 bases between. CDR3 length equals 15 residues. The germline CDR1 and CDR2 sequences are WNHNN and SYGVQD (reference sequence).

The chain recombines TRBV18 with TRBJ1-1; TRBD1 is a possible D gene (6 bases). Deletions cut 3 bases from V and 1 base from J, with 18 bases between. This CDR3 is built from 17 residues. Germline lookup yields CDR1 KGHSH and CDR2 LQKENI. The CDR3 region is CASSPTDLRGRNTEAFF. In DNA, the CDR3 is TGTGCCAGCTCACCGACCGACCTCAGGGGAAGGAACACTGAAGCTTTCTTT.

This chain links TRBV11-3 with TRBJ1-6; perhaps TRBD1 as D (5 bases). Germline CDR1 reads SGHNT; CDR2 reads YENEEA. V gave up 6 bases and J gave up 6 bases, with 18 bases separating them. The CDR3 is 16 residues long. Written as DNA, the CDR3 is TGTGCCAGCAGGCCGCGGGACGGAGGACGTAATTCACCCCTCCACTTT. Residues: CASRPRDGGRNSPLHF.

The J gene is TRBJ1-1, the V gene TRBV13; the match to TRBD1 covers 7 bases. The CDR3 runs to 14 residues. Germline V gene data show CDR1 as PRHDT and CDR2 as FYEKMQ (reference sequence). The V segment lost 4 bases and the J segment 3 bases; nucleotides outside the gene matches: 5. The CDR3 region has the DNA TGTGCCAGCAGCTACGGCAGGGGGGACACTGAAGCTTTCTTT. This encodes CASSYGRGDTEAFF. Supplemented by reference TRBV13 and TRBJ1-1, the full variable domain reads AAGVIQSPRHLIKEKRETATLKCYPIPRHDTVYWYQQGPGQDPQFLISFYEKMQSDKGSIPDRFSAQQFSDYHSELNMSSLELGDSALYFCASSYGRGDTEAFFGQGTRLTVV.

The V and J genes are TRBV7-2 and TRBJ2-7; 8 bases fit TRBD1. Germline V gene sequence: CDR1 SGHTA, CDR2 FQGNSA. V shed 4 bases, J shed 5 bases, and the junction held 4 bases outside the gene matches. This CDR3 contains 13 residues. The CDR3 loop is CASSSDRAHEQYF. The CDR3 DNA follows: TGTGCCAGCAGCTCGGACAGGGCCCACGAGCAGTACTTC.

V and J are TRBV4-3 and TRBJ2-7; the match to TRBD2 covers 7 bases. The CDR3 consists of 15 residues. With V trimmed by 0 bases and J by 3 bases, 5 bases remained unmatched. In germline, CDR1 is LGHNA, CDR2 YSLEER. Written as DNA, the CDR3 is TGCGCCAGCAGCCAAGATAGCGGGCGGAACTACGAGCAGTACTTC. This sequence encodes CASSQDSGRNYEQYF.

The chain uses TRBV6-2 or TRBV6-3 and TRBJ2-5; 7 bases match TRBD1. Germline V lookup: CDR1 MNHEY, CDR2 SVGEGT. This CDR3 spans 17 amino acids. V gave up 2 bases and J gave up 2 bases; unmatched junction bases: 11. In DNA form, the CDR3 reads TGTGCCAGCAGTTACCCCGGACAGGCCAGGAGGCAAGAGACCCAGTACTTC. It translates to CASSYPGQARRQETQYF.

The CDR3 protein is CASSDLAGDTDTQYF. For the CDR3, the DNA is TGTGCCAGCAGCGACCTAGCGGGGGACACAGATACGCAGTATTTT. The gene calls are TRBV7-9 and TRBJ2-3; 10 bases are a match to TRBD2. This CDR3 contains 15 residues. J gave up 2 bases and V 5 bases, and 4 bases lay outside the gene matches. The germline CDR1 and CDR2 sequences are SEHNR and FQNEAQ (reference sequence).

The genes are TRBV5-4 and TRBJ2-3; TRBD2 matches 8 bases. The CDR3 consists of 15 residues. J was trimmed by 4 bases and V by 1 base; bases with no gene match: 5. Germline values: CDR1 SGHNT, CDR2 YYREEE (reference sequence). CDR3 sequence reads: CASSLRTSGPDTQYF. In DNA, the CDR3 is TGTGCCAGCAGCTTGAGAACTAGCGGTCCAGATACGCAGTATTTT. Filled out from reference TRBV5-4 and TRBJ2-3, the complete variable domain reads ETGVTQSPTHLIKTRGQQVTLRCSSQSGHNTVSWYQQALGQGPQFIFQYYREEENGRGNFPPRFSGLQFPNYSSELNVNALELDDSALYLCASSLRTSGPDTQYFGPGTRLTVL.

The V call is TRBV28, the J call TRBJ1-2; 8 bases agree with TRBD1. The V segment lost 5 bases and the J segment 7 bases; nucleotides outside the gene matches: 3. This CDR3 comprises 12 residues. The germline gives CDR1 MDHEN, CDR2 SYDVKM. The CDR3 nucleotides read TGTGCCAGCAGTCCCGGACAGGGTGGCTACACCTTC. It encodes CASSPGQGGYTF.

V gene TRBV14 combines with J gene TRBJ2-3; TRBD2 is a possible D gene (5 bases). The CDR3 contains 17 residues. Germline V gives CDR1 SGHDN, CDR2 FVKESK. V gave up 0 bases and J gave up 5 bases, with 18 bases separating them. Written as DNA, the CDR3 is TGTGCCAGCAGCCAAGATTTCGGGATAAGAGACGGAGATACGCAGTATTTT. Translated: CASSQDFGIRDGDTQYF.

This clone was counted a few times. The genes are TRBV4-2 and TRBJ2-7, with 10 bases fitting TRBD2. CDR1 LGHNA and CDR2 YNFKEQ come from the germline V gene. V was clipped by 0 bases and J by 4 bases; unmatched bases: 9. CDR3 length: 17 amino acids. CDR3 nucleotides: TGTGCCAGCAGCCAAGAAGCCCTCGGGACTAGCGTTTACGAGCAGTACTTC. This translates into CASSQEALGTSVYEQYF.

V and J are TRBV27 and TRBJ1-2; 8 bases are a match to TRBD1. With 3 bases clipped from V and 5 bases from J, the junction kept 14 bases outside the gene matches. The CDR3 extends over 17 amino acids. Per germline, CDR1 MNHEY and CDR2 SMNVEV (reference sequence). CDR3 sequence: CASSFQGAGTSVYGYTF. The DNA of the CDR3 is TGTGCCAGCAGTTTCCAGGGGGCGGGGACATCCGTGTATGGCTACACCTTC.

This CDR3 is CASSLRATEQYF. The CDR3 nucleotides are TGTGCCAGCAGCTTACGAGCTACCGAGCAGTACTTC. The V call is TRBV13, the J call TRBJ2-7; D is unresolved. Trimming removed 2 bases at V and 6 bases at J, with 8 bases between. The CDR3 extends over 12 amino acids. Looked up from germline, CDR1 is PRHDT and CDR2 is FYEKMQ (reference sequence).

The chain joins TRBV10-3 to TRBJ1-6; D unclear. Germline CDR1 reads ENHRY; CDR2 reads SYGVKD. There are 17 residues in the CDR3. Trimming removed 0 bases from V and 0 bases from J, with 9 bases in between. DNA of the CDR3: TGTGCCATCAGTGAGTCGGCGGAGAGCTCCTATAATTCACCCCTCCACTTT. Protein product: CAISESAESSYNSPLHF.

V usage is TRBV7-9 and J usage is TRBJ1-6; D is unclear. The CDR3 has 14 amino acids. V lost 1 base and J lost 9, with 10 bases in between. Germline V gene lookup returns CDR1 SEHNR and CDR2 FQNEAQ (reference sequence). The CDR3 sequence is CASSLDSWSSPLHF. CDR3 DNA: TGTGCCAGCAGCTTAGATTCTTGGAGTTCACCCCTCCACTTT.

The rearrangement joins TRBV18 to TRBJ2-7; 9 bases line up with TRBD1. The length of the CDR3 is 16 residues. V shed 6 bases and J 7 bases; nucleotides not matched to a gene: 16. Germline V gives CDR1 KGHSH, CDR2 LQKENI. The DNA of the CDR3 is TGTGCCAGCTCCGAACAAACCGGGACAGGGACGGGAGAGCAGTACTTC. This translates into CASSEQTGTGTGEQYF.

This rearrangement joins TRBV7-9 to TRBJ2-5; TRBD2 aligns across 7 bases. This CDR3 has 14 residues. V gave up 1 base and J gave up 3 bases; unmatched junction bases: 2. Looked up from germline, CDR1 is SEHNR and CDR2 is FQNEAQ (reference sequence). CDR3: CASSLGTRKETQYF. The CDR3, as DNA: TGTGCCAGCAGCTTAGGGACTAGGAAAGAGACCCAGTACTTC.

The J gene is TRBJ2-7, the V gene TRBV19, with 9 nucleotides matching TRBD2. The CDR3 contains 15 residues. After removal of 5 bases from V and 7 bases from J, the junction contained 12 bases not matched to a gene. Germline values: CDR1 LNHDA, CDR2 SQIVND (reference sequence). CDR3 amino acids: CASSPQGLAAGEQYF. In nucleotides, the CDR3 is TGTGCCAGTAGTCCCCAGGGACTAGCAGCGGGGGAGCAGTACTTC. The full variable domain, its missing parts supplied by reference TRBV19 and TRBJ2-7, is DGGITQSPKYLFRKEGQNVTLSCEQNLNHDAMYWYRQDPGQGLRLIYYSQIVNDFQKGDIAEGYSVSREKKESFPLTVTSAQKNPTAFYLCASSPQGLAAGEQYFGPGTRLTVT.

The V and J genes are TRBV2 and TRBJ2-7, with 11 bases aligning to TRBD2. J gave up 4 bases and V 6 bases, and 5 bases lay outside the gene matches. From germline, CDR1 is SNHLY and CDR2 FYNNEI. This CDR3 is 14 amino acids long. CDR3 sequence reads: CASRGTSGTYEQYF. CDR3 nucleotides: TGTGCCAGCAGGGGGACTAGCGGAACTTACGAGCAGTACTTC.